These T cell receptor beta chains were read from a single sample in a study of blood T cell repertoires in COVID-19. The method was immunoSEQ multiplex PCR; TCRdb's version includes in-frame clones alone and lacks a portion of them. The data show 90,000 to 130,000 clones, with about 80% seen just once and about a sixth held by the top ten. Sequenced sample: peripheral blood. All receptors come from a woman aged 80 or over with active or convalescent COVID-19. The CDR3 runs from the conserved cysteine through the conserved F or W. A D gene is named only where the DNA matches it firmly. Expanded clones get a size class; other rows say once, few or many, or leave the size out.

j_call v_call clone_size d_call cdr3_nt cdr3_aa
TRBJ1-5 TRBV28 once - TGTGCCAGCAGTAGAGACAGGTGGATCAACCCCCAGCATTTT CASSRDRWINPQHF
TRBJ2-1 TRBV15 - TRBD2 TGTGCCACCAGGGGACTAGAGTACAATGAGCAGTTCTTC CATRGLEYNEQFF
TRBJ1-1 TRBV6-5 - - TGTGCCAGCAGTTACTGGGGGGGCACTGAAGCTTTCTTT CASSYWGGTEAFF
TRBJ2-7 TRBV2 - TRBD1 TGTGCCAGCAGTGAAGTAGCCAGGGGGCGGGGCGAGCAGTACTTC CASSEVARGRGEQYF
TRBJ1-1 TRBV27 - TRBD1 TGTGCCAGTTCCCAATGGGACAGGGTGACCACTGAAGCTTTCTTT CASSQWDRVTTEAFF
TRBJ1-2 TRBV29-1 - TRBD1 TGCAGCGCGGGACAGCGGGAATTCTATGGCTACACCTTC CSAGQREFYGYTF
TRBJ2-1 TRBV2 - TRBD2 TGTGCCAGCAGTGCGGGCGGGAGGAAGTACAATGAGCAGTTCTTC CASSAGGRKYNEQFF
TRBJ1-2 TRBV30 - - TGTGCCTGGAGTGTGGGAGGGAATAACTATGGCTACACCTTC CAWSVGGNNYGYTF
TRBJ1-2 TRBV4-3 - - TGCGCCAGCAGCCAGACAGGTTGGGGCTACATCTTC CASSQTGWGYIF
TRBJ2-5 TRBV9 once TRBD2 TGTGCCAGCAGCGTTTTAGGAGCGGGAGGGTTAGAGACCCAGTACTTC CASSVLGAGGLETQYF
TRBJ2-7 TRBV7-2 - TRBD2 TGTGCCAGCAGCCCGCGACTAGCGAGATACGAGCAGTACTTC CASSPRLARYEQYF
TRBJ2-5 TRBV2 - - TGTGCCAGCAGGGCGGACAGCCTTCATTGGACCCAGTACTTC CASRADSLHWTQYF
TRBJ1-6 TRBV27 - TRBD1 TGTGCCAGCAGTTGGACAGGGGGCCGTTCCTATAATTCACCCCTCCACTTT CASSWTGGRSYNSPLHF
TRBJ2-7 TRBV6-2/TRBV6-3 - - TGTGCCAGCAGTTTTTACGGTGGAGTCTCCTACGAGCAGTACTTC CASSFYGGVSYEQYF
TRBJ1-1 TRBV7-3 few - TGTGCCAGCAGCATAGACAGACCGAACACTGAAGCTTTCTTT CASSIDRPNTEAFF
TRBJ1-6 TRBV9 - TRBD1 TGTGCCAGCAGCAATCAGGGGGGTAGTAGTTCACCCCTCCACTTT CASSNQGGSSSPLHF
TRBJ2-3 TRBV9 - - TGTGCCAGCAGCCCCGGGGGTTCAGATACGCAGTATTTT CASSPGGSDTQYF
TRBJ1-1 TRBV5-1 - TRBD1 TGCGCCAGCAGCTTGCAGGGGGAGGCCACTGAAGCTTTCTTT CASSLQGEATEAFF
TRBJ1-4 TRBV25-1 - TRBD1 TGTGCCAGCAGGAGACAGGGGGCAACTGAAAAACTGTTTTTT CASRRQGATEKLFF
TRBJ1-4 TRBV2 - - TGTGCCAGCAGTGCACAGCTGCCAACTAATGAAAAACTGTTTTTT CASSAQLPTNEKLFF
TRBJ1-2 TRBV6-1 - TRBD1 TGTGCCAGCAGTGATTTGGGACAGCCCTGGGGTAACTATGGCTACACCTTC CASSDLGQPWGNYGYTF
TRBJ2-2 TRBV9 - TRBD2 TGTGCCAGCAGCGTACTTAGCGGGGGGAACACCGGGGAGCTGTTTTTT CASSVLSGGNTGELFF
TRBJ2-4 TRBV5-4 - TRBD1 TGTGCCAGCAGCCTAAGGACAGGGACTTACCGAGGGGTTCAGTACTTC CASSLRTGTYRGVQYF
TRBJ1-5 TRBV28 - TRBD1 TGTGCCAGCAGTGCCCCGGACAGGAGGGATCAGCCCCAGCATTTT CASSAPDRRDQPQHF